The 7 T cell receptor beta chains below all came from one sample that was sequenced in a study of shared clonotypes between healthy human individuals. Assay: immunoSEQ multiplex PCR; the TCRdb copy retains only in-frame clones and omits some. The table shows about 96,000 clones, with around half occurring only once. The sequenced sample consisted of PBMCs. These TCRs come from a woman aged 40 to 49 in good health. Some clones in this sample may be carry-over from other donors' samples.

This clone was seen a handful of times. This chain connects TRBV7-3 to TRBJ2-5, with TRBD2 matching 10 bases. The J call may be in error: the DNA end matches TRBJ2-7 better. In germline, CDR1 is SGHTA, CDR2 FQGTGA. This CDR3 region has 18 residues. The CDR3 here is CASSLNLGGLAGEYEQYF. As DNA, the CDR3 is TGTGCCAGCAGCTTAAATTTAGGTGGTCTAGCGGGAGAATACGAGCAGTACTTC.

There are many counts of this clone. The same CDR3 arises from other DNA sequences in this sample as well. The chain uses TRBV7-3 and TRBJ2-7; tentative D call: TRBD2 (6 bases). The length of the CDR3 is 12 residues. From germline, CDR1 is SGHTA and CDR2 FQGTGA. Trimming removed 4 bases at V and 12 bases at J, with 16 bases between. The CDR3 DNA reads as TGTGCCAGCAGCTCCCCTAGCGAACTGATGTACTTC. Protein product: CASSSPSELMYF.

This rearrangement joins TRBV28 to TRBJ2-7; TRBD2 matches 8 bases. Germline CDR1 is MDHEN and CDR2 is SYDVKM. CDR3 length equals 14 residues. With 7 bases clipped from V and 2 bases from J, the junction kept 7 bases outside the gene matches. CDR3 residues: CASTRTGGAYEQYF. In nucleotides, the CDR3 is TGTGCCAGCACTCGCACGGGGGGGGCCTACGAGCAGTACTTC.

Only a few counts were recorded for this clone. V usage is TRBV2 and J usage is TRBJ2-7; the D gene is possibly TRBD1 (6 bases). Trimming stripped 6 bases from V and 4 bases from J, with 10 bases between. CDR1 and CDR2 from the germline V gene are SNHLY and FYNNEI. The CDR3 totals 12 residues. The CDR3 DNA reads as TGTGCCAGCAGGGGGGACACGTACGAGCAGTACTTC. Translating it yields CASRGDTYEQYF.

This clone has just a few counts. This sequence is one base from a far larger clone and is likely a read error. This specimen includes other DNA sequences encoding the same CDR3. This CDR3 is CASSLAATHTDTQYF. CDR3 nucleotide sequence: TGTGCTAGCAGTCTAGCGGCCACGCACACAGATACGCAGTATTTT. This sequence joins TRBV28 and TRBJ2-3; 7 bases are shared with TRBD2. The germline CDR1 and CDR2 sequences are MDHEN and SYDVKM. This CDR3 is 15 amino acids long.

This clone was detected ten times or more. The chain couples TRBV5-1 to TRBJ2-5; D remains ambiguous. The CDR3 is 12 residues long. CDR1 SGHRS and CDR2 YFSETQ come from the germline V gene. V lost 5 bases and J lost 0, with 5 bases in between. CDR3: CASSPDQETQYF. CDR3 in DNA: TGCGCCAGCAGTCCCGACCAAGAGACCCAGTACTTC.

Notes on this clone: This clone may be a read error of a much larger clone one base away. The V call is TRBV29-1, the J call TRBJ1-5; 9 nucleotides line up with TRBD1. Germline assignment: CDR1 SQVTM and CDR2 ANQGSEA. The CDR3 sequence is 13 residues long. In DNA, the CDR3 is TGCAGCGTTGCGGACAGGGGCGATCAGCCCCGGCATTTT. It codes for CSVADRGDQPRHF.